This TCR beta chain stems from a study of blood T cells in healthy people across ages. Germline-derived CDR1 and CDR2 are MGHDK and SYGVNS. This CDR3 has 15 residues. The second PCR ran roughly 6 to 11 cycles with a sample-barcoded 5' primer and J-beta primers. TCRdb reprocessed the 5' RACE reads with MiXCR, giving one entry per CDR3 protein. Of approximately 940,000 distinct CDR3 sequences listed, around 46% are singletons. This sequence joins TRBV25-1 and TRBJ2-5, with D perhaps given as TRBD1 or TRBD2 (5 bases each). The J call may be incorrect, as the DNA end agrees better with TRBJ2-7. Material for sequencing was blood. The receptor comes from a man under 40 in good health. CDR3 DNA: TGTGCCAGTGGGGGATTCGGGGATACGGTATACGAGCAGTACTTC. The encoded protein is CASGGFGDTVYEQYF.